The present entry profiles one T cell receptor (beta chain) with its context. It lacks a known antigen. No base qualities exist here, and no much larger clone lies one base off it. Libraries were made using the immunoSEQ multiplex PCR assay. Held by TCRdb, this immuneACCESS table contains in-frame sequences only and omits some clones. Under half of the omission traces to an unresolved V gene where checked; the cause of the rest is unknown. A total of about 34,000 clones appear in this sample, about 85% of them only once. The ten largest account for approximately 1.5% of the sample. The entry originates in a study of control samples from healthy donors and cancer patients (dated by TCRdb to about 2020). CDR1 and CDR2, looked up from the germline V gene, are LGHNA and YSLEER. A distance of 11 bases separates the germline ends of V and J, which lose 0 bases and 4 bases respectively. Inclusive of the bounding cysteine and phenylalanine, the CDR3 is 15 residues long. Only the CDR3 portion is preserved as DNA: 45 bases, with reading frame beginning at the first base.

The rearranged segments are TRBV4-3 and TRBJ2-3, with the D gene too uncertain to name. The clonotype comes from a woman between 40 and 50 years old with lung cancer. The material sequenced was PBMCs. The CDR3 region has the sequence CASSQDGSGPDTQYF. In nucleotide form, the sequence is TGCGCCAGCAGCCAAGATGGGTCGGGCCCAGATACGCAGTATTTT.